The text below deals with one T cell receptor beta chain. Its antigen has not been determined. Per-nucleotide qualities are absent, and no much larger clonotype sits a single base away. Receptor amplification or capture employed 5' RACE. These reads were obtained on an Illumina HiSeq 2500. A second about 6 to 11 cycle PCR used a sample-barcoded 5' primer and a J-beta primer mix. Each TCR beta cDNA molecule received a unique molecular identifier from a template-switch 5' adaptor carrying 12 random nucleotides. At least 2.5 million CDR3-containing paired-end reads were obtained from each sample. The Mint cDNA synthesis kit, primed by a TRBC-specific oligonucleotide, was used to synthesize first-strand cDNA from all RNA. All cDNA was treated with uracil-DNA glycosylase and then went through a first 18-cycle PCR with the universal primers M1SS and BC2_uni_R. On the study's bioinformatics: For normalization, 1 million high-quality reads, each with a distinct molecular identifier, were randomly selected from each sample. Reads with shared molecular identifiers were discarded instead of being binned into consensus sequences. MiTCR, with a Q25 quality threshold and the strictest error-elimination algorithm, was used for CDR3 identification, clonotype clustering and error correction. A nonparametric unseen species model with Euler transformation was used to estimate a lower bound on total TCR beta diversity. The public reads were quality trimmed at Q25 with fastp and then assembled into clones with MiXCR by TCRdb, keeping productive beta chains. Each CDR3 protein appears once, grouped with its most common genes and DNA. The V and J calls shown here were made by TCRdb, not taken from the authors' results. For this sample there are about 830,000 distinct CDR3 sequences; 55% to 70% appear just once. Clones ranked in the top ten supply 20% to 25% of the sample.

The sample is drawn from a study of blood T cells in healthy people across ages (dated by TCRdb to about 2015). Background on the whole study: Template switching captured roughly one uniquely barcoded TCR beta cDNA molecule per two T cells in model experiments. Using deep sequencing normalized with unique cDNA molecular identifiers, the study measured how TCR beta repertoire diversity changes with age. The donors were divided into four age groups: young (average around 15 years), middle-aged (about 41), aged (about 56) and long-lived (more than 75). Donors of different ages were randomly distributed across sequencing lanes to avoid experimental bias. Using the same blood draw, the study looked at two additional independent replicas of 1 million unique cDNA reads for two donors, one aged 18 to 30 and the other aged 80 or older.

The 39 donors, aged roughly 6 to 100 years, were systemically healthy Caucasian individuals from Russia. Each donor gave roughly 9 milliliters of peripheral blood, drawn into EDTA-treated Vacutainer tubes. Ficoll-Paque density-gradient centrifugation was used to isolate PBMCs, with at least 7 million per sample. Trizol reagent was used to extract total RNA from the PBMCs, yielding at least 6 micrograms per sample. For every donor, flow cytometry on a PBMC aliquot measured the percentage of naive CD45RAhigh/CD27high T cells. V gives up 1 base and J gives up 9 bases, and the segment between their germline ends measures 7 bases. The germline V gene gives CDR1 as SQVTM and CDR2 as ANQGSEA. Measured from the cysteine to the phenylalanine, the CDR3 is 11 residues long. Just CDR3 DNA is preserved here, 33 bases in frame from base 1. Overall results and qualifications from the work: There was a strong correlation between observed TCR beta diversity and the percentage of naive T cells measured by flow cytometry. Conclusive comparison of naive and antigen-experienced compartments was prevented by the profiling of bulk unsorted PBMCs. As age increased, observed TCR beta diversity per million T cells dropped in a roughly linear way, and a significant reduction was already evident by age 40. Compared with the aged group, more naive CD4+ T cells, fewer expanded clones and increased TCR diversity were shown by the long-lived group, suggesting age selection. Estimates of total diversity based on one million sequenced T cells were regarded as lower bounds and as underestimates. Because donor CMV infection status was unknown, age-related changes in expanded clonotypes were potentially confounded.

The clonotype originates from a man aged 30 to 39 in good health. Sequencing input: blood. This chain is built from TRBV29-1 and TRBJ2-1; the D segment could be TRBD2, given 5 matching bases. The nucleotides read TGCAGCGTTGAAGGGGCGGGTGAGCAGTTCTTC. Translated, this gives CSVEGAGEQFF.